This passage covers 2 T cell receptor beta chains from one sample sequenced in a study of cytomegalovirus exposure and HLA in healthy donors. Amplification used 60 Vbeta primers and 13 Jbeta primers. Assay: immunoSEQ multiplex PCR; the TCRdb copy retains only in-frame clones and omits some. The sample shows 75,000 to 100,000 clones, 73% of them seen only once. Sequenced sample: PBMCs. The source of these receptors is a man in his forties in good health and CMV-seronegative.

The chain links TRBV2 to TRBJ2-1, with TRBD2 identical over 12 bases. The V and J ends lost 6 bases and 7 bases, in that order; junction bases with no gene match: 10. Per the germline V gene, CDR1 is SNHLY and CDR2 is FYNNEI. The CDR3 length is 16 residues. In DNA, the CDR3 is TGTGCCAGCAGAGCACAACTAGCGGGGGGTTTAAATGAGCAGTTCTTC. Translating gives CASRAQLAGGLNEQFF.

In its sample, this clone was seen a few times. The gene calls are TRBV4-3 and TRBJ2-5; TRBD1 is a possible D gene (6 bases). Germline values: CDR1 LGHNA, CDR2 YSLEER. The CDR3 runs to 16 residues. Trimming removed 0 bases from V and 4 bases from J, with 15 bases in between. The CDR3 region is CASSQDKTRGPETQYF. The DNA of the CDR3 is TGCGCCAGCAGCCAAGATAAAACCAGGGGCCCAGAGACCCAGTACTTC.